This T cell receptor beta chain was recovered during a study of blood T cell repertoires in COVID-19. In germline, CDR1 is SGHDN, CDR2 FVKESK. The CDR3 sequence is 13 residues long. Trimming cost V 2 bases and J 3 bases, with 7 bases left between them. As processed by the authors: Amplification of reference gene primers provided the estimated nucleated cell counts. Sequenced by immunoSEQ multiplex PCR; TCRdb stores in-frame clones only, minus some. V, J and clone size are those of that table, while D and trimming were read from the DNA. The sample lists about 59,000 clones; approximately 80% were seen once.

This chain joins TRBV14 and TRBJ1-1; perhaps TRBD1 as D (5 bases). This TCR derives from a man aged 55 to 70 with COVID-19, enrolled during active disease. Specimen: peripheral blood. CDR3 protein: CASSQQGYTEAFF. The CDR3 coding sequence is TGTGCCAGCAGCCAACAGGGATACACTGAAGCTTTCTTT.